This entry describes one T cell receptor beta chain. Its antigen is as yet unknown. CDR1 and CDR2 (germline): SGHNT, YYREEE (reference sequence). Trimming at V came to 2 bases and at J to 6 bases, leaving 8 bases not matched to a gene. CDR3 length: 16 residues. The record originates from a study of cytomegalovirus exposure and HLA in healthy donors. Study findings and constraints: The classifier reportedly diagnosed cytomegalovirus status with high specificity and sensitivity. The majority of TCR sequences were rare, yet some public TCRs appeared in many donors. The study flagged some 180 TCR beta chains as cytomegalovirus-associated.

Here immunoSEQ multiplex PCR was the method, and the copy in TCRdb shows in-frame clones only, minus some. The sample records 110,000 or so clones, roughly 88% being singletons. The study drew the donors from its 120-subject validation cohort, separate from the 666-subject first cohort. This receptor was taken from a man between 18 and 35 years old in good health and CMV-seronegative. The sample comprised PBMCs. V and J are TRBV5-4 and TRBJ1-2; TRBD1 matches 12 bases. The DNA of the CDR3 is TGTGCCAGCAGCTTTGTGGGACAGGGGGCATTTCATGGCTACACCTTC. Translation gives CASSFVGQGAFHGYTF.